What follows describes a single T cell receptor (beta chain). This receptor's antigen is unknown. Base qualities are not provided; no much larger clone lies one nucleotide away. According to the germline V gene, CDR1 reads SGHRS and CDR2 reads YFSETQ. Counted from cysteine to phenylalanine, this CDR3 has 16 amino acids. CDR3 DNA only is kept here, 48 bases in frame from base 1. Germline trimming: 4 bases from V, 7 bases from J; junction bases outside gene matches: 10. This specimen comes from a study of blood T cell repertoires in COVID-19 (dated by TCRdb to the early 2020s). Turning to the overall study: The collaborator samples originated in the United States, Italy and Spain and spanned the acute and convalescent phases of COVID-19. The material from the prospective study consisted of cDNA or gDNA derived from T cells, B-cell-depleted T cells, or PBMCs. The dataset comprised deeply sampled blood TCRbeta repertoires from subjects exposed to, actively infected with, or recovered from COVID-19. The repertoires were released in a freely available public database meant as a resource for research on the immune response to SARS-CoV-2. Samples came from the ongoing ImmuneRACE study (first 160 participants) plus 1,254 subjects from 6 global collaborators. A de-identified subject ID, COVID-19 status, age in years and sex were almost always included in the sample metadata. Where HLA class I and class II types were available, the types were taken from metadata supplied by the sample provider, not from assay-based typing.

Whole blood was collected in K2EDTA tubes by collaborating institutions according to the institutions' own protocols. For TCRbeta analysis, collaborator samples were shipped as frozen whole blood, as isolated PBMCs, or as DNA extracted from either sample type. What the authors observed across the whole study: The amount of clinical and demographic metadata varied by source and participant and was provided uncurated.

TCRbeta CDR3 regions were amplified from genomic DNA using the immunoSEQ Assay, a bias-controlled multiplex PCR. In the source study's methods: The number of nucleated cells in each sample was estimated from the amplification of reference gene primers within the assay. To quantify the absolute abundance of each unique TCRbeta CDR3 rearrangement, sequence reads were collapsed and filtered. For each sample, productive Simpson clonality was calculated by taking the square root of Simpson's diversity index across productive rearrangements. Not all clones reach the TCRdb copy of this immuneACCESS table, which keeps in-frame sequences only. Checked studies attribute under half of the gap to unresolved V genes and leave the rest unexplained. That table furnishes V, J and clone size, whereas the DNA furnished D and trimming. For this sample the table gives approximately 110,000 clones, of which 65% to 90% were detected only once. The top ten hold roughly 4% of the sample.

The chain is encoded by TRBV5-1 joined to TRBJ2-2; 10 of the junction bases match TRBD2. Sequenced input: peripheral blood. The sequence was collected from a man aged 45-65 years with acute or convalescent COVID-19. The sequence in DNA is TGCGCCAGCAGCCGGGGCAGCGGGGGGGCCGTCGGGGAGCTGTTTTTT. Its protein is CASSRGSGGAVGELFF.